This TCR beta chain was sequenced for a study of shared clonotypes between healthy human individuals. Findings and limits, study-wide: Exclusively blood specimens were collected; tissue repertoires likely differ.

Genomic DNA of each subset was evenly split across several immunoSEQ plates. Clones were sequenced by immunoSEQ multiplex PCR, and TCRdb holds only the in-frame ones, with some missing. Seen here are around 990,000 clones, around 77% observed once, and the top ten hold 0.89%. Unmatched junction bases numbered 8, after V lost 0 bases and J lost 9 bases. The length of the CDR3 is 16 residues. Germline lookup yields CDR1 SEHNR and CDR2 FQNEAQ (reference sequence). A note on this clone: No antigen is known for it.

V gene TRBV7-9 combines with J gene TRBJ2-1; TRBD2 matches 10 bases. Input material: memory CD4+ T cells from PBMCs. Stated subset: CD45RA-negative fraction. The clonotype was recovered from a man aged 18 to 30 in good health. Some clones in this sample may be carry-over from other donors' samples. The CDR3 sequence: CASSLAASGSYGEQFF. In nucleotides, the CDR3 is TGTGCCAGCAGCTTAGCGGCTAGCGGGAGTTACGGTGAGCAGTTCTTC.